This passage covers 14 T cell receptor beta chains from one sample sequenced in a study of control samples from healthy donors and cancer patients. Profiling relied on immunoSEQ multiplex PCR, and the TCRdb table lists in-frame clones only, not all of them. Seen here are roughly 190,000 clones, around 90% observed once, and the top ten hold around 1.9%. Sequencing input: blood. Source of these receptors: a man aged 30 to 39 in good health.

CDR3 amino acids: CASSSPGEGAEEAFF. CDR3 in DNA: TGTGCCAGCAGCTCCCCAGGAGAGGGGGCCGAGGAAGCTTTCTTT. This chain joins TRBV13 and TRBJ1-1, with 7 bases fitting TRBD1. Germline CDR1 is PRHDT and CDR2 is FYEKMQ (reference sequence). The J segment lost 8 bases and the V segment lost 4 bases, leaving 13 bases of the junction unmatched. The CDR3 totals 15 residues.

The gene calls are TRBV27 and TRBJ2-3, with TRBD2 identical over 9 bases. The CDR3 loop spans 19 amino acids. In germline, CDR1 is MNHEY, CDR2 SMNVEV (reference sequence). V was clipped by 7 bases and J by 0 bases; unmatched bases: 17. DNA for the CDR3: TGTGCCAGCATGGGGCTAGGGCTAGCGGGACCCATTAGCACAGATACGCAGTATTTT. Protein product: CASMGLGLAGPISTDTQYF.

This clone appeared a few times. This chain connects TRBV5-1 to TRBJ1-2; TRBD1 might be the D (6 bases). Germline V gene sequence: CDR1 SGHRS, CDR2 YFSETQ. This CDR3 is 15 amino acids long. Trimming pared 5 bases from V and 2 bases from J, leaving 16 bases between. The CDR3, as DNA: TGCGCCAGCAGGGACTTAGGGGGGTGGAACTATGGCTACACCTTC. Its protein is CASRDLGGWNYGYTF.

This chain links TRBV18 with TRBJ1-6; TRBD1 is a possible D gene (5 bases). CDR3 length: 14 residues. Trimming removed 3 bases from V and 8 bases from J, with 11 bases in between. Germline V CDR1 and CDR2: KGHSH, LQKENI. The CDR3 sequence is CASSPRGWDSPLHF. CDR3 DNA: TGTGCCAGCTCACCGCGGGGGTGGGATTCACCCCTCCACTTT.

The chain recombines TRBV11-3 with TRBJ2-3; D assignment may be TRBD1 or TRBD2 (5 bases each). This CDR3 comprises 16 residues. CDR1 is SGHNT and CDR2 is YENEEA in the germline V gene. Between the trimmed V and J ends, which lost 10 bases and 0 bases, there was a span of 20 bases. The CDR3 spells CATSPWDGSSTDTQYF. The CDR3 DNA reads as TGTGCCACGAGTCCTTGGGACGGTTCTAGCACAGATACGCAGTATTTT. The whole variable domain, remainder taken from reference TRBV11-3 and TRBJ2-3, is EAGVVQSPRYKIIEKKQPVAFWCNPISGHNTLYWYLQNLGQGPELLIRYENEEAVDDSQLPKDRFSAERLKGVDSTLKIQPAELGDSAVYLCATSPWDGSSTDTQYFGPGTRLTVL.

This chain uses TRBV6-6 with TRBJ2-1; 7 bases fit TRBD2. The germline gives CDR1 MNHNY, CDR2 SVGAGI (reference sequence). This CDR3 comprises 15 residues. Trimming cost V 7 bases and J 8 bases; bases outside gene matches: 14. The CDR3 DNA reads as TGTGCCAGCATCGCAACTAGCGAAGCCCTTCATGAGCAGTTCTTC. Its protein is CASIATSEALHEQFF.

This rearrangement joins TRBV5-5 to TRBJ1-2; D is possibly TRBD1 (6 bases). There are 15 residues in the CDR3. CDR1 SGHKS and CDR2 YYEKEE come from the germline V gene (reference sequence). V lost 4 bases and J 5 bases, leaving 18 bases between the germline ends. The CDR3, as DNA: TGTGCCAGCAGCATCGCCCCCGGGGGGCAATATGGCTACACCTTC. Encoded protein: CASSIAPGGQYGYTF.

The genes are TRBV10-3 and TRBJ2-7; 9 nucleotides line up with TRBD1. V lost 0 bases, J lost 5 bases, and 8 bases stayed unmatched. The CDR3 is 16 residues long. Germline CDR1 and CDR2: ENHRY and SYGVKD. Here the CDR3 DNA reads TGTGCCATCAGTGAGTCGATGGGGGACAGGGTTCACGAGCAGTACTTC. Protein: CAISESMGDRVHEQYF.

V and J are TRBV5-1 and TRBJ1-5; D gene unclear. Trimming shortened V by 0 bases and J by 9 bases, and 13 bases separated the two germline ends. Germline values: CDR1 SGHRS, CDR2 YFSETQ. This CDR3 has 14 amino acids. The CDR3 DNA sequence: TGCGCCAGCAGCTTGGAAGCATCGGATGGGCCCCAGCATTTT. This translates into CASSLEASDGPQHF.

V and J are TRBV6-5 and TRBJ1-4; tentative D call: TRBD1 (6 bases). V was clipped by 2 bases and J by 4 bases, with 8 bases between them. CDR3 length: 14 amino acids. Germline lookup yields CDR1 MNHEY and CDR2 SVGAGI. Here the CDR3 reads CASSYRRGNEKLFF. DNA of the CDR3: TGTGCCAGCAGTTACCGCAGGGGTAATGAAAAACTGTTTTTT.

This clone has only one observation. This rearrangement joins TRBV24-1 to TRBJ2-1; D unclear. Germline values: CDR1 KGHDR, CDR2 SFDVKD. Trimming removed 4 bases at V and 2 bases at J, with 14 bases between. The CDR3 is made up of 16 amino acids. The chain's CDR3 is CATSDSDLFAYNEQFF. The CDR3 coding sequence is TGTGCCACCAGTGACTCGGATCTGTTCGCCTACAATGAGCAGTTCTTC.

The chain employs TRBV27 and TRBJ2-1; 8 bases line up with TRBD2. CDR3 length: 14 amino acids. Germline CDR1 is MNHEY and CDR2 is SMNVEV (reference sequence). V trimming: 4 bases; J trimming: 3 bases; junction bases outside the gene matches: 2. DNA for the CDR3: TGTGCCAGCAGTTCGGGGGGGATCTACAATGAGCAGTTCTTC. Translated: CASSSGGIYNEQFF.

The chain is built from TRBV19 and TRBJ1-4, with 10 bases aligning to TRBD1. Looked up from germline, CDR1 is LNHDA and CDR2 is SQIVND (reference sequence). J gave up 8 bases and V 5 bases, and 8 bases lay outside the gene matches. The CDR3 length is 15 residues. CDR3 in amino acids: CASSSRTGGGEKLFF. In DNA, the CDR3 is TGTGCCAGTAGTTCGAGGACAGGGGGAGGCGAAAAACTGTTTTTT.

V is TRBV30 and J is TRBJ2-6; D gene unclear. The ends were cut back, 2 bases at V and 0 bases at J, with 11 bases in the middle. Germline loops: CDR1 GTSNPN, CDR2 SVGIG (reference sequence). The CDR3 spans 16 residues. The CDR3 region is CAWSRRHPSGANVLTF. The CDR3 bases are TGTGCCTGGAGTCGTAGACACCCCTCTGGGGCCAACGTCCTGACTTTC.